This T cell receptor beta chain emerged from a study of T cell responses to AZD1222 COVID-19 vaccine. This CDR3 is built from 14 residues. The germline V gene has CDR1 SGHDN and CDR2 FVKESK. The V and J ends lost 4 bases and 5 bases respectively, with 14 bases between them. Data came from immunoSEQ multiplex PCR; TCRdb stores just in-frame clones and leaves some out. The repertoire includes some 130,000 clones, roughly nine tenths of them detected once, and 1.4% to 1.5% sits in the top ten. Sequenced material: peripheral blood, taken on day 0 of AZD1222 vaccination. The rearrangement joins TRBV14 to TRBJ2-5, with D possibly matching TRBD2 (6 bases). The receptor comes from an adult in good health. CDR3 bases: TGTGCCAGCAGCCCCTTAGGAGGGACGGAGACCCAGTACTTC. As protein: CASSPLGGTETQYF.